A selection of T cell receptor beta chains follows, all from one sample in a study of STAT5B mutations in CD4+ large granular lymphocyte leukemia. Sequencing used immunoSEQ multiplex PCR; TCRdb keeps in-frame clones, though not all of them. Here the sample spans about 36,000 clones, around 80% being singletons. Sample: CD4+ T cells from blood buffy coats. These receptors were taken from a human donor in good health. Each CDR3 is given with its conserved first and last residue. A D gene is named only where the DNA matches it firmly. Only part of the rows carry a size: once, few, many, or a class if the clone is expanded.

d_gene: NA
abundance: NA
v_gene: TRBV5-8
j_gene: TRBJ2-1
CDR3aa: CASPPSGLARYNEQFF
CDR3nt: TGTGCCAGCCCCCCCTCCGGGCTAGCGAGGTACAATGAGCAGTTCTTC

d_gene: NA
abundance: NA
v_gene: TRBV5-4
j_gene: TRBJ2-1
CDR3aa: CASSRKGGPGDEQFF
CDR3nt: TGTGCCAGCAGCCGCAAGGGGGGGCCCGGGGATGAGCAGTTCTTC

d_gene: TRBD1
abundance: NA
v_gene: TRBV6-1
j_gene: TRBJ1-3
CDR3aa: CASSERDRGPGNTIYF
CDR3nt: TGTGCCAGCAGTGAACGCGACAGGGGGCCAGGAAACACCATATATTTT

d_gene: NA
abundance: NA
v_gene: TRBV5-1
j_gene: TRBJ1-2
CDR3aa: CASRGADYGYTF
CDR3nt: TGCGCCAGCAGGGGGGCAGATTATGGCTACACCTTC

d_gene: TRBD1
abundance: NA
v_gene: TRBV6-1
j_gene: TRBJ1-2
CDR3aa: CASSGLREGAGGYTF
CDR3nt: TGTGCCAGCAGTGGGCTTCGGGAGGGGGCAGGTGGCTACACCTTC

d_gene: TRBD1
abundance: NA
v_gene: TRBV27
j_gene: TRBJ1-2
CDR3aa: CASSHFTGTGANYGYTF
CDR3nt: TGTGCCAGCAGTCACTTCACCGGGACAGGGGCAAACTATGGCTACACCTTC

d_gene: TRBD1
abundance: NA
v_gene: TRBV5-4
j_gene: TRBJ1-1
CDR3aa: CASSPQGQKGTEAFF
CDR3nt: TGTGCCAGCAGCCCTCAGGGACAGAAGGGAACTGAAGCTTTCTTT

d_gene: NA
abundance: few
v_gene: TRBV30
j_gene: TRBJ1-4
CDR3aa: CAWSGTFNTEKLFF
CDR3nt: TGTGCCTGGAGTGGAACCTTCAACACCGAAAAACTGTTTTTT

d_gene: NA
abundance: NA
v_gene: TRBV5-5
j_gene: TRBJ1-2
CDR3aa: CASSPNTGRNYGYTF
CDR3nt: TGTGCCAGCAGCCCCAATACCGGGCGTAACTATGGCTACACCTTC

d_gene: NA
abundance: once
v_gene: TRBV7-9
j_gene: TRBJ1-4
CDR3aa: CASSLRQSNEKLFF
CDR3nt: TGTGCCAGCAGCTTAAGGCAGAGTAATGAAAAACTGTTTTTT

d_gene: NA
abundance: NA
v_gene: TRBV5-4
j_gene: TRBJ1-1
CDR3aa: CASRGGFGTLNTEAFF
CDR3nt: TGTGCCAGCAGGGGGGGGTTCGGGACCTTGAACACTGAAGCTTTCTTT

d_gene: TRBD2
abundance: few
v_gene: TRBV13
j_gene: TRBJ2-1
CDR3aa: CASSPPFTTSGAISSYNEQFF
CDR3nt: TGTGCCAGCAGCCCTCCCTTCACGACTAGCGGGGCCATAAGCTCCTACAATGAGCAGTTCTTC

d_gene: NA
abundance: NA
v_gene: TRBV2
j_gene: TRBJ1-1
CDR3aa: CASSDPAGVGTEAFF
CDR3nt: TGTGCCAGCAGTGACCCGGCAGGGGTGGGCACTGAAGCTTTCTTT

d_gene: NA
abundance: NA
v_gene: TRBV7-6
j_gene: TRBJ2-2
CDR3aa: CASTQTRSGGELFF
CDR3nt: TGTGCCAGCACTCAGACTAGATCGGGCGGGGAGCTGTTTTTT

d_gene: TRBD1
abundance: NA
v_gene: TRBV6-1
j_gene: TRBJ1-5
CDR3aa: CASSQDRGSNQPQHF
CDR3nt: TGTGCCAGCAGCCAGGACAGGGGGAGCAATCAGCCCCAGCATTTT

d_gene: NA
abundance: NA
v_gene: TRBV6-6
j_gene: TRBJ1-3
CDR3aa: CASSLGNTIYF
CDR3nt: TGTGCCAGCAGCCTTGGAAACACCATATATTTT

d_gene: NA
abundance: NA
v_gene: TRBV12-5
j_gene: TRBJ1-2
CDR3aa: CASGFDRLYTF
CDR3nt: TGTGCTAGTGGTTTCGACAGGCTTTACACCTTC

d_gene: NA
abundance: once
v_gene: TRBV5-1
j_gene: TRBJ2-2
CDR3aa: CASSSAGANTGELFF
CDR3nt: TGCGCCAGCAGCTCCGCCGGGGCCAACACCGGGGAGCTGTTTTTT

d_gene: TRBD1
abundance: NA
v_gene: TRBV15
j_gene: TRBJ2-7
CDR3aa: CATAPGQGIYEQYF
CDR3nt: TGTGCCACCGCACCGGGACAGGGGATCTACGAGCAGTACTTC

d_gene: TRBD1
abundance: NA
v_gene: TRBV27
j_gene: TRBJ2-2
CDR3aa: CASSLSPGQGVFTGELFF
CDR3nt: TGTGCCAGCAGTTTATCACCGGGGCAGGGGGTTTTCACCGGGGAGCTGTTTTTT

d_gene: NA
abundance: few
v_gene: TRBV11-2
j_gene: TRBJ1-1
CDR3aa: CASSLGAARRTEAFF
CDR3nt: TGTGCCAGCAGCTTGGGGGCCGCCCGTCGCACTGAAGCTTTCTTT

d_gene: TRBD2
abundance: NA
v_gene: TRBV11-3
j_gene: TRBJ2-7
CDR3aa: CASSLGLANEQYF
CDR3nt: TGTGCCAGCAGTTTGGGACTAGCGAACGAGCAGTACTTC

d_gene: NA
abundance: NA
v_gene: TRBV15
j_gene: TRBJ2-1
CDR3aa: CATSRGGARGPAINEQFF
CDR3nt: TGTGCCACCAGCAGAGGGGGTGCCAGGGGCCCAGCTATCAATGAGCAGTTCTTC

d_gene: NA
abundance: NA
v_gene: TRBV6-1
j_gene: TRBJ1-1
CDR3aa: CASSESVRSSGMNTEAFF
CDR3nt: TGTGCCAGCAGTGAATCTGTTCGGAGCAGCGGGATGAACACTGAAGCTTTCTTT

d_gene: NA
abundance: NA
v_gene: TRBV6-1
j_gene: TRBJ1-1
CDR3aa: CASSADNTEAFF
CDR3nt: TGTGCCAGCAGTGCAGACAACACTGAAGCTTTCTTT

d_gene: NA
abundance: NA
v_gene: TRBV19
j_gene: TRBJ1-1
CDR3aa: CASSIFTQGRGTEAFF
CDR3nt: TGTGCCAGTAGTATCTTCACGCAGGGTAGGGGCACTGAAGCTTTCTTT

d_gene: TRBD1
abundance: NA
v_gene: TRBV18
j_gene: TRBJ1-1
CDR3aa: CASSPLSTGGTEAFF
CDR3nt: TGTGCCAGCTCACCTCTAAGCACAGGGGGCACTGAAGCTTTCTTT

d_gene: NA
abundance: NA
v_gene: TRBV7-8
j_gene: TRBJ1-2
CDR3aa: CASSLIQEYGYTF
CDR3nt: TGTGCCAGCAGCTTAATACAGGAATATGGCTACACCTTC

d_gene: NA
abundance: NA
v_gene: TRBV30
j_gene: TRBJ2-3
CDR3aa: CAWSSGETQYF
CDR3nt: TGTGCCTGGAGTAGTGGAGAGACGCAGTATTTT